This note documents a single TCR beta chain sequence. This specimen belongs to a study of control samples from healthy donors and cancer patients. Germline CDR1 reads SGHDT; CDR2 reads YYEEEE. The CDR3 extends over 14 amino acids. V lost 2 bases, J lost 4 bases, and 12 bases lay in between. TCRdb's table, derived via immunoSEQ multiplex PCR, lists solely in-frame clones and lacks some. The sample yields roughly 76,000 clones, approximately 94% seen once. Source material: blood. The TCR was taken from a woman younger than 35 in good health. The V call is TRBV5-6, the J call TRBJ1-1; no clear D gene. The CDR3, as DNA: TGTGCCAGCAGCTTACGAGGTCGAGCCACTGAAGCTTTCTTT. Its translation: CASSLRGRATEAFF.